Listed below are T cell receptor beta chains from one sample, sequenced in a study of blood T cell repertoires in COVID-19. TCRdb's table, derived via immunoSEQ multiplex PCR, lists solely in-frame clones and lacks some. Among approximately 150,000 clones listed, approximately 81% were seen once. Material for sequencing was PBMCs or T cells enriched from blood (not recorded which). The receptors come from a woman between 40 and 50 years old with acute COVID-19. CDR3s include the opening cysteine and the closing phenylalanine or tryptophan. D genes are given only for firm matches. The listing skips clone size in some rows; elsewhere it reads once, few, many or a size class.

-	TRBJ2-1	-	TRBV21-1	CASSKTQGRELNEQFF	TGTGCCAGCAGCAAAACTCAGGGGCGCGAATTGAATGAGCAGTTCTTC
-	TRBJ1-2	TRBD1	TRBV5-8	CASSLQDRVLKNYGYTF	TGTGCCAGCAGCTTGCAAGACAGGGTCCTCAAAAACTATGGCTACACCTTC
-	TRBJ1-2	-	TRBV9	CASSVDGRLVDYTF	TGTGCCAGCAGCGTAGATGGCAGGTTGGTGGACTACACCTTC
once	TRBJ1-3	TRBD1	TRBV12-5	CASGPSGTAGNTIYF	TGTGCTAGTGGCCCTTCCGGGACAGCTGGAAACACCATATATTTT
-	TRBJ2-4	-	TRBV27	CASSLNRVDKNIQYF	TGTGCCAGCAGTTTAAACAGGGTCGACAAAAACATTCAGTACTTC
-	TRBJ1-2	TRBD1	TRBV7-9	CASSSGQDYGYTF	TGTGCCAGCAGCTCGGGACAGGACTATGGCTACACCTTC
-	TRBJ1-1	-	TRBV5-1	CASSLDILGGDTEAFF	TGCGCCAGCAGCTTGGATATTCTTGGAGGCGACACTGAAGCTTTCTTT
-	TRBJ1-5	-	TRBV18	CASSPGSDQPQHF	TGTGCCAGCTCTCCGGGTAGTGATCAGCCCCAGCATTTT
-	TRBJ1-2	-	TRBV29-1	CSAYGRGLNYGYTF	TGCAGCGCCTATGGCAGGGGTCTTAACTATGGCTACACCTTC
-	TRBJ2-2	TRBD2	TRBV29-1	CSASTSASSTGELFF	TGCAGCGCCTCAACTAGCGCCAGCAGTACCGGGGAGCTGTTTTTT
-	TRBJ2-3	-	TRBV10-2	CASSDFRGSTDTQYF	TGCGCCAGCAGTGATTTTAGGGGCTCCACAGATACGCAGTATTTT
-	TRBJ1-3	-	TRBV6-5	CASSPPRAGNTIYF	TGTGCCAGCAGTCCCCCCCGGGCTGGAAACACCATATATTTT
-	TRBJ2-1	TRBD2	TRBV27	CASSRGLAGGVINEQFF	TGTGCCAGCAGTCGCGGACTAGCGGGAGGGGTTATCAATGAGCAGTTCTTC
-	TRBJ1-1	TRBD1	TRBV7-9	CASRGQMNTEAFF	TGTGCCAGCAGGGGACAGATGAACACTGAAGCTTTCTTT
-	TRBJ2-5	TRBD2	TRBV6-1	CASSGGLAGKQETQYF	TGTGCCAGCAGTGGAGGACTAGCGGGAAAGCAAGAGACCCAGTACTTC
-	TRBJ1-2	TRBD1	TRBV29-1	CSVSRDRDGEGYTF	TGCAGCGTTTCCCGGGACAGGGACGGAGAAGGCTACACCTTC
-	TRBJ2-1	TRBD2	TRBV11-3	CASRLAGPNEQFF	TGTGCCAGCAGACTAGCGGGACCAAATGAGCAGTTCTTC
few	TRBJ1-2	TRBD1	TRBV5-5	CASSPSGTGGLAGGYTF	TGTGCCAGCAGCCCGTCCGGGACAGGGGGCTTAGCGGGTGGCTACACCTTC
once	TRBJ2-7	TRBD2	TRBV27	CASANRLAASYEQYF	TGTGCCAGCGCCAACAGACTAGCGGCCTCTTACGAGCAGTACTTC
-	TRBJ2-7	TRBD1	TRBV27	CASNIRGQNQLRAYEQYF	TGTGCCAGCAATATCCGGGGACAGAATCAACTAAGAGCCTACGAGCAGTACTTC
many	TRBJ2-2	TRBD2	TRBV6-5	CASSYEGLAGELFF	TGTGCCAGCAGTTACGAAGGACTAGCCGGGGAGCTGTTTTTT
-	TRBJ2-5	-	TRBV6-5	CASSYAEAGRAQYF	TGTGCCAGCAGTTACGCTGAGGCGGGAAGGGCCCAGTACTTC
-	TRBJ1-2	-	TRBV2	CASSESRPRVGGYTF	TGTGCCAGCAGTGAATCCCGTCCTAGAGTGGGTGGCTACACCTTC
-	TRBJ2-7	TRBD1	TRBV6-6	CASSSTGQGTHEQYF	TGTGCCAGCAGCTCGACGGGACAGGGTACTCACGAGCAGTACTTC
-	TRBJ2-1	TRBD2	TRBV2	CASTLGSNERLAGGEQFF	TGTGCCAGCACTCTAGGGTCGAACGAGCGACTAGCGGGAGGGGAGCAGTTCTTC
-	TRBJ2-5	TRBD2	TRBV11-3	CASSLGRVSGRETQYF	TGTGCCAGCAGCTTAGGGCGGGTAAGCGGGAGAGAGACCCAGTACTTC
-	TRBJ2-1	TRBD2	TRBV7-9	CASSLGGGGEREQFF	TGTGCCAGCAGCTTAGGCGGGGGAGGGGAGCGGGAGCAGTTCTTC
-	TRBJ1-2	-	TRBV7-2	CAWGGGLYGYTF	TGTGCTTGGGGGGGCGGATTATATGGCTACACCTTC
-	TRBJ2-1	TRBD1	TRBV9	CASSVVQGDEQFF	TGTGCCAGCAGCGTAGTACAGGGGGATGAGCAGTTCTTC
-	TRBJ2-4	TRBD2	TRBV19	CASSILGTSGRARENIQYF	TGTGCCAGTAGTATCTTGGGGACTAGCGGGAGGGCCCGGGAAAACATTCAGTACTTC
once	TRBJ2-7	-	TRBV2	CASSEWRDSYEQYF	TGTGCCAGCAGTGAATGGCGGGACTCCTACGAGCAGTACTTC
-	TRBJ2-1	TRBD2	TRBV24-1	CATSDFGLAANNEQFF	TGTGCCACCAGTGATTTCGGGCTAGCGGCCAACAATGAGCAGTTCTTC
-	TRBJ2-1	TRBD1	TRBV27	CASSLNQGVWINEQFF	TGTGCCAGCAGTTTAAATCAGGGGGTTTGGATCAATGAGCAGTTCTTC
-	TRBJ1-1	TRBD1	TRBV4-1	CASSQPTGRLTEAFF	TGCGCCAGCAGCCAACCGACAGGGAGATTAACTGAAGCTTTCTTT
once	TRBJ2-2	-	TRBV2	CASSEGGTVTGELFF	TGTGCCAGCAGCGAGGGGGGGACTGTAACCGGGGAGCTGTTTTTT
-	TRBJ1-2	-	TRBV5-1	CASSLTGLYGYTF	TGCGCCAGCAGCTTGACAGGGTTGTATGGCTACACCTTC
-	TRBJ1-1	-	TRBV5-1	CASSLGGLLDAFF	TGCGCCAGCAGCTTGGGAGGACTGTTGGATGCTTTCTTT